The 19 T cell receptor beta chains given below trace back to one sample, sequenced in a study of CD8 T cell repertoires and HIV-1 epitope variants. Some clones are missing from TCRdb's copy, which holds only in-frame ones; the method was immunoSEQ multiplex PCR. The data show 4,500 to 7,000 clones, around 64% seen once. Their recognized antigens are unknown. What was sequenced was cultured CD8+ T cells derived from PBMCs. Receptors were obtained from a male donor with HIV.

The V call is TRBV27, the J call TRBJ2-1, with a weak D call TRBD2 (6 bases). The CDR3 covers 13 residues. Germline CDR1 and CDR2: MNHEY and SMNVEV (reference sequence). Trimming pared 3 bases from V and 6 bases from J, leaving 9 bases between. Here the CDR3 DNA reads TGTGCCAGCAGTTTGACTAGTACCAATGAGCAGTTCTTC. Residues: CASSLTSTNEQFF.

The chain employs TRBV9 and TRBJ2-1; D is perhaps TRBD2 (6 bases). This CDR3 comprises 16 residues. In germline, CDR1 is SGDLS, CDR2 YYNGEE. Trimming removed 0 bases at V and 0 bases at J, with 10 bases between. The DNA of the CDR3 is TGTGCCAGCAGCGTAGGAGGAGGGAGCTCCTACAATGAGCAGTTCTTC. Its translation is CASSVGGGSSYNEQFF.

V gene TRBV7-2 combines with J gene TRBJ2-7; D possibly uses TRBD1 or TRBD2 (6 bases each). CDR1 and CDR2 from the germline V gene are SGHTA and FQGNSA. The CDR3 consists of 15 residues. The ends were cut back, 1 base at V and 0 bases at J, with 10 bases in the middle. CDR3 residues: CASSLDGGASYEQYF. For the CDR3, the DNA is TGTGCCAGCAGCTTAGACGGGGGCGCCTCCTACGAGCAGTACTTC.

This clone is a singleton in its sample. The chain combines TRBV5-8 with TRBJ2-3; D gene ambiguous. The CDR3 length is 14 residues. Germline V gene lookup returns CDR1 SGHTS and CDR2 YDEGEE. Trimming pared 9 bases from V and 2 bases from J, leaving 16 bases between. CDR3: CATPLVGNTDTQYF. The CDR3 DNA reads TGTGCCACCCCGCTGGTGGGGAACACAGATACGCAGTATTTT. The entire variable domain, with the rest obtained from reference TRBV5-8 and TRBJ2-3, is as follows: EAGVTQSPTHLIKTRGQQATLRCSPISGHTSVYWYQQALGLGLQFLLWYDEGEERNRGNFPPRFSGRQFPNYSSELNVNALELEDSALYLCATPLVGNTDTQYFGPGTRLTVL.

This chain connects TRBV4-3 to TRBJ2-3, with TRBD2 matching over 7 bases. The CDR3 runs to 17 residues. The germline CDR1 and CDR2 sequences are LGHNA and YSLEER. Trimming at V came to 1 base and at J to 1 base, leaving 8 bases not matched to a gene. The CDR3 region is CASSQVNGGIGTDTQYF. The CDR3 DNA reads as TGCGCCAGCAGCCAAGTTAACGGGGGGATCGGCACAGATACGCAGTATTTT.

The chain links TRBV27 to TRBJ2-7, with a weak D call TRBD1 (7 bases). V gave up 2 bases and J gave up 4 bases, with 21 bases separating them. Germline loops: CDR1 MNHEY, CDR2 SMNVEV (reference sequence). The CDR3 is made up of 17 amino acids. DNA of the CDR3: TGTGCCAGCAGTTTAAGAACTTCAGAGACAGGGAGGTACGAGCAGTACTTC. Translation: CASSLRTSETGRYEQYF.

V gene TRBV7-9 combines with J gene TRBJ2-1, with 10 positions matching TRBD2. The CDR3 is 15 residues long. With 1 base clipped from V and 6 bases from J, the junction kept 3 bases outside the gene matches. The germline CDR1 and CDR2 sequences are SEHNR and FQNEAQ (reference sequence). The CDR3 DNA reads TGTGCCAGCAGCTTAGGGACTAGCGGTATCAATGAGCAGTTCTTC. This gives the protein CASSLGTSGINEQFF.

The table lists this clone with a few counts. The chain carries TRBV7-2 and TRBJ2-1; no reliable D call. V was cut by 2 bases and J by 8 bases, with 10 bases left in between. The CDR3 extends over 13 amino acids. CDR1 and CDR2 (germline): SGHTA, FQGNSA. Written as DNA, the CDR3 is TGTGCCAGCAGCTTACATTGGATGGATGAGCAGTTCTTC. It is translated as CASSLHWMDEQFF.

This clone showed up just once. The CDR3 protein is CASSGSGSPAGELFF. CDR3 DNA sequence: TGTGCCAGCAGCGGGAGCGGGTCCCCAGCCGGGGAGCTGTTTTTT. This chain uses TRBV9 with TRBJ2-2, with D perhaps TRBD2 (6 bases). CDR1 and CDR2 (germline): SGDLS, YYNGEE. CDR3 size: 15 residues. Trimming stripped 3 bases from V and 6 bases from J, with 15 bases between.

Only a few counts were recorded for this clone. This sequence joins TRBV6-5 and TRBJ2-7; D may be TRBD2 (6 bases). V was cut by 8 bases and J by 4 bases, with 15 bases left in between. CDR3 length equals 13 residues. Germline CDR1 is MNHEY and CDR2 is SVGAGI. The CDR3 DNA follows: TGTGCCAGCTCTCCGGGGGTGGGGTACGAGCAGTACTTC. Its protein is CASSPGVGYEQYF.

The V gene is TRBV5-6, the J gene TRBJ2-7, with D possibly matching TRBD1 (6 bases). Per germline, CDR1 SGHDT and CDR2 YYEEEE. Trimming left V 1 base short and J 7 bases short, with 12 bases between. This CDR3 is built from 13 residues. The DNA for the CDR3 is TGTGCCAGCAGCTTGCTCCAGGGGCGGGAGCAGTACTTC. This sequence encodes CASSLLQGREQYF.

The genes are TRBV18 and TRBJ2-1, with D tentatively TRBD2 (6 bases). CDR3 size: 17 residues. Trimming pared 7 bases from V and 8 bases from J, leaving 27 bases between. Per germline, CDR1 KGHSH and CDR2 LQKENI. The CDR3, as DNA: TGTGCCAGCTTGATAAAGACCGGGAGCCCTAAAGGCGATGAGCAGTTCTTC. It encodes CASLIKTGSPKGDEQFF.

The chain is built from TRBV9 and TRBJ2-1; D not resolved. V lost 0 bases and J lost 4, with 14 bases in between. The CDR3 covers 16 residues. Germline lookup yields CDR1 SGDLS and CDR2 YYNGEE. The CDR3 reads CASSVGIPPGYNEQFF. CDR3 nucleotide sequence: TGTGCCAGCAGCGTAGGGATTCCGCCTGGGTACAATGAGCAGTTCTTC. The full variable domain, its missing parts supplied by reference TRBV9 and TRBJ2-1, is DSGVTQTPKHLITATGQRVTLRCSPRSGDLSVYWYQQSLDQGLQFLIQYYNGEERAKGNILERFSAQQFPDLHSELNLSSLELGDSALYFCASSVGIPPGYNEQFFGPGTRLTVL.

The chain uses TRBV13 and TRBJ1-1; maybe TRBD1 (5 bases). The germline V gene encodes CDR1 PRHDT and CDR2 FYEKMQ (reference sequence). V shed 5 bases and J shed 3 bases, with 13 bases lying between them. The CDR3 covers 14 residues. The CDR3 DNA sequence: TGTGCCAGCAGCCCCCGGGACGGGGACACTGAAGCTTTCTTT. Translating gives CASSPRDGDTEAFF. Full variable domain (remainder filled in from reference TRBV13 and TRBJ1-1): AAGVIQSPRHLIKEKRETATLKCYPIPRHDTVYWYQQGPGQDPQFLISFYEKMQSDKGSIPDRFSAQQFSDYHSELNMSSLELGDSALYFCASSPRDGDTEAFFGQGTRLTVV.

The chain carries TRBV7-9 and TRBJ1-1; D call uncertain. The CDR3 totals 14 residues. With 3 bases removed from V and 3 bases from J, the gap between germline ends came to 11 bases. The germline gives CDR1 SEHNR, CDR2 FQNEAQ (reference sequence). CDR3 sequence reads: CASSFSGQDTEAFF. Written as DNA, the CDR3 is TGTGCCAGCAGCTTCTCCGGCCAGGACACTGAAGCTTTCTTT.

The V and J genes are TRBV10-2 and TRBJ1-6; a possible D gene is TRBD1 (6 bases). This CDR3 has 16 amino acids. V lost 2 bases, J lost 4 bases, and 12 bases lay in between. Germline V CDR1 and CDR2: WSHSY, SAAADI. The CDR3 loop reads CASSEKGDAYNSPLHF. The DNA of the CDR3 is TGCGCCAGCAGTGAGAAGGGGGATGCGTATAATTCACCCCTCCACTTT.

The chain uses TRBV19 and TRBJ1-1, with a possible D match to TRBD1 (5 bases). Germline CDR1 reads LNHDA; CDR2 reads SQIVND (reference sequence). The CDR3 loop spans 13 amino acids. Trimming took 7 bases from V and 2 from J, leaving 11 bases between them. DNA of the CDR3: TGTGCCAGTAAAACAGGAGGTAACACTGAAGCTTTCTTT. The encoded protein is CASKTGGNTEAFF.

The V and J genes are TRBV6-1 and TRBJ1-6; no clear D. Trimming left V 3 bases short and J 3 bases short, with 12 bases between. CDR1 MNHNS and CDR2 SASEGT come from the germline V gene. This CDR3 region has 16 residues. The CDR3 sequence: CASSDDKYSYNSPLHF. The CDR3 DNA sequence: TGTGCCAGCAGTGACGACAAGTACAGCTATAATTCACCCCTCCACTTT.

The V gene is TRBV2, the J gene TRBJ2-5, with D maybe TRBD1 (5 bases). This CDR3 spans 13 amino acids. V lost 2 bases and J 5 bases, leaving 9 bases between the germline ends. CDR1 and CDR2 from the germline V gene are SNHLY and FYNNEI. CDR3 protein: CASSETRAETQYF. As DNA, the CDR3 is TGTGCCAGCAGTGAAACCAGGGCGGAGACCCAGTACTTC.